This is a list of T cell receptor beta chains from one sample in a study of blood T cell repertoires in COVID-19. The repertoire was sequenced with immunoSEQ multiplex PCR; TCRdb's copy has only in-frame clones and lacks some. In the table there are around 110,000 clones, about nine tenths of which are singletons. Sequenced material: peripheral blood. The receptors were sampled from a man in his forties with acute or convalescent COVID-19. The CDR3 runs from the conserved cysteine through the conserved F or W.

j_call | v_call | cdr3_aa
TRBJ2-3 | TRBV6-1 | CASSESGGGTDTQYF
TRBJ2-2 | TRBV10-3 | CAISESLRGNTGELFF
TRBJ2-2 | TRBV6-4 | CASSPRAGGLTGELFF
TRBJ2-2 | TRBV30 | CAWTENTGELFF
TRBJ1-1 | TRBV19 | CASTRRTENTEAFF
TRBJ1-5 | TRBV24-1 | CATSDPRQGAGPQHF
TRBJ1-3 | TRBV30 | CAWTPINYSGNTIYF
TRBJ1-1 | TRBV9 | CASSPQPQGNTEAFF
TRBJ1-6 | TRBV10-3 | CATRPDRGDSPLHF
TRBJ2-6 | TRBV4-2 | CASSQDRSGANVLTF
TRBJ1-2 | TRBV7-2 | CASSPGTGGDFYGYTF
TRBJ1-2 | TRBV5-1 | CASSLALGPHSYGYTF
TRBJ1-2 | TRBV7-2 | CASSRRGEDGYTF
TRBJ2-5 | TRBV5-6 | CASSWDSQETQYF
TRBJ1-2 | TRBV4-1 | CASSQPMGTGNGYTF